This T cell receptor beta chain derives from a study of cytomegalovirus exposure and HLA in healthy donors. Study results and caveats: The investigators catalogued 150 to 200 TCR beta chains as cytomegalovirus-associated. Roughly uniform depth of sequencing across donors was assumed in presence/absence analyses.

As to this clone: Its target is unknown.

The PCR made use of 60 Vbeta and 13 Jbeta primers. The repertoire was sequenced with immunoSEQ multiplex PCR; TCRdb's copy has only in-frame clones and lacks some. The data show 150,000 or so clones, around 75% seen once. The receptor comes from a young man in good health and CMV-seronegative. The sample consisted of PBMCs.

CDR3 sequence reads: CASSGAGGFRGSPLHF. CDR3 DNA sequence: TGTGCCAGCAGCGGGGCCGGGGGGTTTAGAGGCTCACCCCTCCACTTT. The chain uses TRBV9 and TRBJ1-6, with D possibly TRBD1 on 5 matching bases. Per the germline V gene, CDR1 is SGDLS and CDR2 is YYNGEE. The CDR3 sequence is 16 residues long. The germline V and J ends were trimmed by 3 bases and 10 bases, with 20 bases remaining between them.